These 20 T cell receptor beta chains originate from one sample sequenced in a study of T cells in Graves' hyperthyroidism and ophthalmopathy. Amplified TCR beta CDR3 regions came from RNA transcripts. A set of HTBI primers served as the primers for a first-round RT-PCR of the TCR CDR3. TCRdb processed the multiplex PCR reads anew with MiXCR; each CDR3 protein has one entry. Among about 680,000 distinct CDR3 sequences listed, around a third were seen once. Source material: blood. The receptors come from a middle-aged woman with Graves' hyperthyroidism.

There are many counts of this clonotype. V is TRBV20-1 and J is TRBJ1-2; D gene ambiguous. This CDR3 has 13 amino acids. Trimming took off 3 bases at V and 2 bases at J, with 10 bases between the two ends. Germline V gene data show CDR1 as DFQATT and CDR2 as SNEGSKA (reference sequence). CDR3 DNA sequence: TGCAGTGCTAGTGCAGCCACCAACTATGGCTACACCTTC. Protein: CSASAATNYGYTF.

The rearrangement joins TRBV7-9 to TRBJ1-1; tentatively, D is TRBD1 (5 bases). CDR1 is SEHNR, CDR2 FQNEAQ, per germline (reference sequence). The CDR3 spans 16 residues. The V gene lost 0 bases and the J gene lost 7 bases, with 18 bases spanning the gap. CDR3 in amino acids: CASSLAPTQGTVEAFF. CDR3 nucleotides: TGTGCCAGCAGCTTAGCCCCAACACAAGGGACCGTTGAAGCTTTCTTT.

The chain couples TRBV4-3 to TRBJ1-2; D uncertain. From germline, CDR1 is LGHNA and CDR2 YSLEER. V was shortened by 0 bases and J by 7 bases, with 9 bases between the two germline ends. The CDR3 runs to 13 residues. The CDR3 region has the DNA TGCGCCAGCAGCCAAGATGTAGCCATTGGCTACACCTTC. This codes for CASSQDVAIGYTF.

The V call is TRBV4-3, the J call TRBJ2-7, with 12 bases identical to TRBD1. V was pared by 3 bases and J by 6 bases, with 9 bases of the junction left unmatched. CDR1 is LGHNA, CDR2 YSLEER, per germline. The CDR3 is 16 amino acids. CDR3 residues: CASSQDSGQGAREQYF. CDR3 in DNA: TGCGCCAGCAGCCAGGACTCGGGACAGGGGGCCCGCGAGCAGTACTTC.

This clonotype was seen a few times. J is TRBJ1-2 and V is TRBV4-1; a possible D gene is TRBD1 (5 bases). V was trimmed by 4 bases and J by 2 bases, leaving 20 bases between them. CDR3 length: 17 residues. CDR1 is MGHRA and CDR2 is YSYEKL in the germline V gene. This CDR3 reads CASSREKRAGRNYGYTF. As DNA, the CDR3 is TGCGCCAGCAGCCGGGAGAAGAGGGCAGGGAGGAACTATGGCTACACCTTC.

This clonotype came up many times. The V gene is TRBV10-3, the J gene TRBJ2-5; TRBD2 is a possible D gene (5 bases). Germline values: CDR1 ENHRY, CDR2 SYGVKD. The CDR3 has 13 amino acids. The V end was cut by 3 bases, the J end by 4 bases, with 9 bases between. CDR3 coding DNA: TGTGCCATCAGTGATGTCGGGGTAGAGACCCAGTACTTC. Translated: CAISDVGVETQYF.

This clonotype was seen many times. The chain is built from TRBV19 and TRBJ1-2; maybe TRBD1 (6 bases). The length of the CDR3 is 12 residues. CDR1 is LNHDA, CDR2 SQIVND, per germline (reference sequence). V was pared by 6 bases and J by 6 bases, with 11 bases between. The CDR3 bases are TGTGCCAGTAGCACAGGGCCCCATGGCTACACCTTC. Protein: CASSTGPHGYTF.

The CDR3 bases are TGTGCCAGCAAGAGCGGGGGGAACACCGGGGAGCTGTTTTTT. This sequence encodes CASKSGGNTGELFF. V usage is TRBV10-3 and J usage is TRBJ2-2; TRBD2 aligns across 8 bases. With 10 bases clipped from V and 1 base from J, the junction kept 5 bases outside the gene matches. This CDR3 spans 14 amino acids. The germline V gene has CDR1 ENHRY and CDR2 SYGVKD.

In this sample, this clonotype turned up many times. The chain is built from TRBV7-3 and TRBJ1-2, with 8 bases identical to TRBD1. CDR1 SGHTA and CDR2 FQGTGA come from the germline V gene. Trimming cost V 4 bases and J 8 bases; bases outside gene matches: 6. This CDR3 has 13 amino acids. CDR3 sequence (DNA): TGTGCCAGCAGCTCTGGACAGGGAAGCGGCTACACCTTC. It yields the protein CASSSGQGSGYTF. The variable domain in full, completed from reference TRBV7-3 and TRBJ1-2, reads GAGVSQTPSNKVTEKGKYVELRCDPISGHTALYWYRQSLGQGPEFLIYFQGTGAADDSGLPNDRFFAVRPEGSVSTLKIQRTERGDSAVYLCASSSGQGSGYTFGSGTRLTVV.

Comments on this clonotype: This may be a read error: a much more frequent sequence differs by one nucleotide. The J gene is TRBJ1-6, the V gene TRBV2; D might be TRBD1 (5 bases). Trimming took off 5 bases at V and 11 bases at J, with 19 bases between the two ends. The CDR3 loop spans 15 amino acids. Germline V gene data show CDR1 as SNHLY and CDR2 as FYNNEI. The CDR3 coding sequence is TGTGCCAGCAGTTCGGAATCCGGGACTCGCACACCCCTCCACTTT. This sequence encodes CASSSESGTRTPLHF.

In regard to this clonotype: Given a much more abundant clone one base away, this may be a read error. The V call is TRBV20-1, the J call TRBJ1-5; no firm D call. The CDR3 runs 11 residues. With 0 bases removed from V and 6 bases from J, the gap between germline ends came to 3 bases. Looked up from germline, CDR1 is DFQATT and CDR2 is SNEGSKA (reference sequence). The CDR3 here is CSAREGQPQHF. The DNA for the CDR3 is TGCAGTGCTAGAGAGGGTCAGCCCCAGCATTTT.

This clonotype was detected many times. This chain uses TRBV7-6 with TRBJ2-7; no firm D call. The CDR3 is made up of 13 amino acids. The germline gives CDR1 SGHVS, CDR2 FNYEAQ. V lost 2 bases, J lost 4 bases, and 9 bases lay in between. CDR3 in amino acids: CASSLSEGYEQYF. The DNA for the CDR3 is TGTGCCAGCAGCTTATCGGAAGGGTACGAGCAGTACTTC.

This clonotype has ten or more counts. The chain carries TRBV7-6 and TRBJ1-1; D remains unclear. CDR1 and CDR2 from the germline V gene are SGHVS and FNYEAQ. The germline V and J ends were trimmed by 5 bases and 0 bases, with 10 bases remaining between them. The CDR3 sequence is 14 residues long. The CDR3 nucleotides are TGTGCCAGCAGCATTGGGGTGATGAACACTGAAGCTTTCTTT. Translation: CASSIGVMNTEAFF.

This clonotype was observed a few times. The gene calls are TRBV7-2 and TRBJ1-4; no reliable D call. CDR1 and CDR2 (germline): SGHTA, FQGNSA. V was pared by 1 base and J by 10 bases, with 7 bases between. The CDR3 consists of 12 residues. In nucleotides, the CDR3 is TGTGCCAGCAGCTTAGTTGAAGGAAAACTGTTTTTT. Protein: CASSLVEGKLFF.

CDR3 DNA: TGCAGTGCTAGTAGCGGGGACTCCTACGAGCAGTACTTC. It encodes CSASSGDSYEQYF. V and J are TRBV20-1 and TRBJ2-7, with TRBD2 identical over 8 bases. The CDR3 runs to 13 residues. Trimming at V came to 3 bases and at J to 0 bases, leaving 1 base not matched to a gene. Looked up from germline, CDR1 is DFQATT and CDR2 is SNEGSKA (reference sequence).

The sample holds many counts of this clonotype. The V call is TRBV6-4, the J call TRBJ1-2; possibly TRBD1 for D (5 bases). The CDR3 totals 13 residues. CDR1 is MRHNA, CDR2 SNTAGT, per germline. Trimming left V 5 bases short and J 3 bases short, with 10 bases between. This CDR3 reads CASSPEGDYGYTF. The CDR3, as DNA: TGTGCCAGCAGTCCCGAAGGGGACTATGGCTACACCTTC.

In its sample, this clonotype was seen many times. The genes are TRBV6-5 and TRBJ2-5, with 9 bases lining up with TRBD2. Germline CDR1 MNHEY, CDR2 SVGAGI. CDR3 length: 13 amino acids. With V trimmed by 6 bases and J by 5 bases, 4 bases remained unmatched. CDR3 region: CASSPTSGETQYF. The CDR3 DNA reads as TGTGCCAGCAGCCCAACTAGCGGGGAGACCCAGTACTTC.

The CDR3 bases are TGTGCCAGCAGCTTGGGGGGGTATTCGGAAAAACTGTTTTTT. Translating gives CASSLGGYSEKLFF. This chain uses TRBV7-2 with TRBJ1-4; weak D call: TRBD1 (5 bases). V lost 3 bases and J 8 bases, leaving 13 bases between the germline ends. The CDR3 sequence is 14 residues long. Germline V CDR1 and CDR2: SGHTA, FQGNSA.

This chain connects TRBV11-2 to TRBJ1-1; a weak D match, TRBD1 (5 bases). Germline V gene data show CDR1 as SGHAT and CDR2 as FQNNGV. The V gene lost 10 bases and the J gene lost 8 bases, with 14 bases spanning the gap. The CDR3 length is 11 residues. CDR3 region: CAIAGPREAFF. The CDR3 nucleotides are TGTGCCATCGCGGGACCGCGCGAAGCTTTCTTT. Looking up the rest from reference TRBV11-2 and TRBJ1-1 gives the full variable domain: EAGVAQSPRYKIIEKRQSVAFWCNPISGHATLYWYQQILGQGPKLLIQFQNNGVVDDSQLPKDRFSAERLKGVDSTLKIQPAKLEDSAVYLCAIAGPREAFFGQGTRLTVV.

V usage is TRBV6-1 and J usage is TRBJ1-2; no clear D. V gave up 9 bases and J gave up 7 bases, with 15 bases separating them. The germline gives CDR1 MNHNS, CDR2 SASEGT. The CDR3 runs 12 residues. The CDR3 DNA follows: TGTGCCAGTCAAAATCAGAGGCTTGGCTACACCTTC. It is translated as CASQNQRLGYTF.